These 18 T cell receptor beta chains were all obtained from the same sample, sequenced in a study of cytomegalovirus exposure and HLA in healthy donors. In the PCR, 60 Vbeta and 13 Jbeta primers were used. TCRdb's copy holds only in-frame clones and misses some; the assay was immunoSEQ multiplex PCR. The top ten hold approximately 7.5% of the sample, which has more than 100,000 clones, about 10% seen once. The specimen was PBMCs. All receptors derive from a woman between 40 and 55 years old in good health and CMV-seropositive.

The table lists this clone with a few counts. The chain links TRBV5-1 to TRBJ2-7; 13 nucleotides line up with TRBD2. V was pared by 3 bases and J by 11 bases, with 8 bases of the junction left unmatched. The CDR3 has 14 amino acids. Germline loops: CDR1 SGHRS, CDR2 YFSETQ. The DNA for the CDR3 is TGCGCCAGCAGCTCCTGGACTAGCGGGGGAACTAAGTACTTC. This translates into CASSSWTSGGTKYF.

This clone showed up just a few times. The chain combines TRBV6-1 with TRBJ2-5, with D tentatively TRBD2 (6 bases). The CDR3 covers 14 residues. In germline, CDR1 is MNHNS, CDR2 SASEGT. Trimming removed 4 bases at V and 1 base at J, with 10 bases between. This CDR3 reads CASSGRGPQETQYF. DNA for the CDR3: TGTGCCAGCAGTGGGAGGGGCCCCCAAGAGACCCAGTACTTC.

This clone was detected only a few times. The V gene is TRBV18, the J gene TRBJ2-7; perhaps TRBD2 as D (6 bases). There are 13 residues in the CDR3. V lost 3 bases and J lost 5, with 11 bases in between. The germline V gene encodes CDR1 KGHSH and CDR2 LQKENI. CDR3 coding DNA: TGTGCCAGCTCACCCGGGACTCAGGACGAGCAGTACTTC. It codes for CASSPGTQDEQYF.

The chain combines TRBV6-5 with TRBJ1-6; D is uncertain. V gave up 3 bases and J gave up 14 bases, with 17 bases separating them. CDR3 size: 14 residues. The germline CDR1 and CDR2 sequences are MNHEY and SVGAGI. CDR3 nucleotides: TGTGCCAGCAGTTATCGGGGAGACTCGCGGTCCCTCCACTTT. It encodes CASSYRGDSRSLHF.

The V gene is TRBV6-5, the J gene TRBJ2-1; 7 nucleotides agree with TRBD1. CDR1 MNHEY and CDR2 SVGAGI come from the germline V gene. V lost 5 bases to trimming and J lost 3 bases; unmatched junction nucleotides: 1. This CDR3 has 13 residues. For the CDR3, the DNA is TGTGCCAGCAGTCGGGACAGCTACAATGAGCAGTTCTTC. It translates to CASSRDSYNEQFF.

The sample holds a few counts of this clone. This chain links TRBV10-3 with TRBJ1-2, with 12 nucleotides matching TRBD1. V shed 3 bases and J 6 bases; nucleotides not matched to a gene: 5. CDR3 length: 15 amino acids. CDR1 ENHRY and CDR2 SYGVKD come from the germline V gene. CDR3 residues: CAISDLGQGADGYTF. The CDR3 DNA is TGTGCCATCAGTGATCTGGGACAGGGGGCTGATGGCTACACCTTC.

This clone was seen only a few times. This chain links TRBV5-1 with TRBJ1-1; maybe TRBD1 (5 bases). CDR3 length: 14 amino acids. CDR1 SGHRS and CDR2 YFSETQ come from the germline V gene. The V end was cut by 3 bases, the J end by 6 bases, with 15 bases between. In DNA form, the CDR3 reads TGCGCCAGCAGCTGGGGCCAGGTACTGGCTGAAGCTTTCTTT. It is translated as CASSWGQVLAEAFF.

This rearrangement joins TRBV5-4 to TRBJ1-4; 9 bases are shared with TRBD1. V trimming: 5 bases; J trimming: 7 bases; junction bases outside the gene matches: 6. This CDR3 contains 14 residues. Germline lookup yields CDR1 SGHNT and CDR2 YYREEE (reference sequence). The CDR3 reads CASRPDRGTEKLFF. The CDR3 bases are TGTGCCAGCAGACCGGACAGGGGTACTGAAAAACTGTTTTTT. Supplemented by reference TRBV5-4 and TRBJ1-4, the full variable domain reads ETGVTQSPTHLIKTRGQQVTLRCSSQSGHNTVSWYQQALGQGPQFIFQYYREEENGRGNFPPRFSGLQFPNYSSELNVNALELDDSALYLCASRPDRGTEKLFFGSGTQLSVL.

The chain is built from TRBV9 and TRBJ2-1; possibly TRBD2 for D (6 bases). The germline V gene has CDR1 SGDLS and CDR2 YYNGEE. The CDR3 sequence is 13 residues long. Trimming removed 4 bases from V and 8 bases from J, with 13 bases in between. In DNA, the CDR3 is TGTGCCAGCAGCCCCCGGACTAAGGATGAGCAGTTCTTC. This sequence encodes CASSPRTKDEQFF.

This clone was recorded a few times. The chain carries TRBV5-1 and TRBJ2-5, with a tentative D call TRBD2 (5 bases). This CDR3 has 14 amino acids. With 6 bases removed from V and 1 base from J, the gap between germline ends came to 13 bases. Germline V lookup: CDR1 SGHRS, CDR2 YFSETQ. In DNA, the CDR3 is TGCGCCAGCACCCCGGGAAGTACCCAAGAGACCCAGTACTTC. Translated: CASTPGSTQETQYF.

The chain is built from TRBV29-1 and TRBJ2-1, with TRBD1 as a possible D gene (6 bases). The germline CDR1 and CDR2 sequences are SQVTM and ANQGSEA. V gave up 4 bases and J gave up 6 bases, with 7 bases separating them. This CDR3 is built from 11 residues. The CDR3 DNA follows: TGCAGCGTTGGAGGGGGCAATGAGCAGTTCTTC. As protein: CSVGGGNEQFF.

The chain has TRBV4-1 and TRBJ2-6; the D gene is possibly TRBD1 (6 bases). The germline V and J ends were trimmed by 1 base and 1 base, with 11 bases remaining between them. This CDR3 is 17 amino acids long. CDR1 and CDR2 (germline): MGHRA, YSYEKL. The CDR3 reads CASSQANRASGANVLTF. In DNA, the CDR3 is TGCGCCAGCAGCCAAGCAAACAGGGCTTCTGGGGCCAACGTCCTGACTTTC.

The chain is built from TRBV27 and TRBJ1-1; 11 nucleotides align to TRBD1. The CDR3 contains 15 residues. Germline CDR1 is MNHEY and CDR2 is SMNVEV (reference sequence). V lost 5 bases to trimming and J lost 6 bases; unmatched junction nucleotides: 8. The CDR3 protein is CASSPTGTGGAEAFF. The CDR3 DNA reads TGTGCCAGCAGTCCTACCGGGACAGGGGGAGCTGAAGCTTTCTTT.

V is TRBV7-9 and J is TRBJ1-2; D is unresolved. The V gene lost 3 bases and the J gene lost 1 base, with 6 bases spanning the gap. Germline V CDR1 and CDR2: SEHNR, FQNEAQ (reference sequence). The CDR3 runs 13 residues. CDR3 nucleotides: TGTGCCAGCAGCTTGCAACTTAACTATGGCTACACCTTC. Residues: CASSLQLNYGYTF.

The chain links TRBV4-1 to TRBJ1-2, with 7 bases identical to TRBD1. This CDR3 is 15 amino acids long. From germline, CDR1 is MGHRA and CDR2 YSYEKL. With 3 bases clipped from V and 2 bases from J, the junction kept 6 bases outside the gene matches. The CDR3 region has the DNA TGCGCCAGCAGCCAGAACAGGGGAGTGAACTATGGCTACACCTTC. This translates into CASSQNRGVNYGYTF.

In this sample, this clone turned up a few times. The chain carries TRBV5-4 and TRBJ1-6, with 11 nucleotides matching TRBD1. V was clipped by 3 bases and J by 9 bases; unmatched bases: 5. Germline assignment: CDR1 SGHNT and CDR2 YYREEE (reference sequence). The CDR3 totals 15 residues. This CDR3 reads CASSSGQGGLSPLHF. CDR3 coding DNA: TGTGCCAGCAGCTCGGGACAGGGGGGGCTTTCACCCCTCCACTTT.

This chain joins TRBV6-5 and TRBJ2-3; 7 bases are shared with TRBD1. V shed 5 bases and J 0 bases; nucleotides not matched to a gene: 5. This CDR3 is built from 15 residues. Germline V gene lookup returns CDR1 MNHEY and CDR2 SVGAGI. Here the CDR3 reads CASSAPGQSTDTQYF. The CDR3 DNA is TGTGCCAGCAGTGCACCGGGACAGAGCACAGATACGCAGTATTTT.

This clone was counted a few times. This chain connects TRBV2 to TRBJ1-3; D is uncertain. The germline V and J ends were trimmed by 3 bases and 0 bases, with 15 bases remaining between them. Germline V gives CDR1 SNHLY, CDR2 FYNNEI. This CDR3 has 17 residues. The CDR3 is CASSDFTQWPSGNTIYF. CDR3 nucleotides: TGTGCCAGCAGTGATTTTACGCAGTGGCCCTCTGGAAACACCATATATTTT.